The 13 T cell receptor beta chains below all came from one sample that was sequenced in a study of chemoradiotherapy in HPV16-positive cancers. Assay: immunoSEQ multiplex PCR; the TCRdb copy retains only in-frame clones and omits some. Of approximately 19,000 clones listed, around 87% are singletons. Sequencing used blood, obtained from a patient who underwent chemoradiotherapy. Source of these receptors: a human donor with HPV-associated anogenital cancer.

The CDR3, as DNA: TGTGCCAGCAGCTTGGAGGGGGTGGACTATGGCTACACCTTC. Translated: CASSLEGVDYGYTF. The chain couples TRBV5-8 to TRBJ1-2; perhaps TRBD1 as D (6 bases). Trimming removed 0 bases at V and 3 bases at J, with 9 bases between. In germline, CDR1 is SGHTS, CDR2 YDEGEE. The CDR3 extends over 14 amino acids.

Only one count was recorded for this clone. The chain combines TRBV9 with TRBJ1-1; D is uncertain. With 3 bases removed from V and 3 bases from J, the gap between germline ends came to 15 bases. Germline assignment: CDR1 SGDLS and CDR2 YYNGEE. CDR3 length: 15 residues. The CDR3 DNA sequence: TGTGCCAGCAGCGGAGGTATTGTGGGTTACACTGAAGCTTTCTTT. It is translated as CASSGGIVGYTEAFF.

This chain joins TRBV7-7 and TRBJ2-7; the match to TRBD2 covers 7 bases. The germline CDR1 and CDR2 sequences are SSHAT and FNYEAQ (reference sequence). This CDR3 is 13 amino acids long. V trimming: 5 bases; J trimming: 2 bases; junction bases outside the gene matches: 3. The CDR3 region is CASSNGGTYEQYF. CDR3 nucleotide sequence: TGTGCCAGCAGCAACGGGGGGACCTACGAGCAGTACTTC.

The chain joins TRBV2 to TRBJ2-1; D unresolved. Germline values: CDR1 SNHLY, CDR2 FYNNEI. CDR3 length equals 13 residues. Trimming took off 5 bases at V and 1 base at J, with 6 bases between the two ends. The CDR3, as DNA: TGTGCCAGCAGTTCGGAATCCTACAATGAGCAGTTCTTC. Translating it yields CASSSESYNEQFF.

This chain links TRBV7-7 with TRBJ2-3; no reliable D call. Germline V gene data show CDR1 as SSHAT and CDR2 as FNYEAQ (reference sequence). Deletions cut 3 bases from V and 0 bases from J, with 4 bases between. The CDR3 is 13 residues long. This chain's CDR3 is CASSFISTDTQYF. The DNA of the CDR3 is TGTGCCAGCAGCTTTATTAGCACAGATACGCAGTATTTT.

This chain links TRBV7-2 with TRBJ2-1, with 7 bases that match TRBD2. The CDR3 covers 14 residues. V trimming: 5 bases; J trimming: 9 bases; junction bases outside the gene matches: 10. Germline loops: CDR1 SGHTA, CDR2 FQGNSA. The CDR3 loop is CASSRGGSDVEQFF. CDR3 DNA sequence: TGTGCCAGCAGCCGGGGAGGGAGTGATGTTGAGCAGTTCTTC.

This chain links TRBV5-6 with TRBJ2-1; D may match TRBD1 or TRBD2 (6 bases each). With 5 bases removed from V and 5 bases from J, the gap between germline ends came to 14 bases. This CDR3 comprises 14 residues. Germline values: CDR1 SGHDT, CDR2 YYEEEE. The CDR3 nucleotides are TGTGCCAGCAGTTCGGGAGACAGGAACAATGAGCAGTTCTTC. It codes for CASSSGDRNNEQFF.

J is TRBJ2-7 and V is TRBV9; possible D gene TRBD1, 5 bases. The CDR3 contains 14 residues. Per the germline V gene, CDR1 is SGDLS and CDR2 is YYNGEE. The ends were cut back, 3 bases at V and 7 bases at J, with 17 bases in the middle. In nucleotides, the CDR3 is TGTGCCAGCAGCGCGATCGGGCAGGCAGGGGAGCAGTACTTC. Translated: CASSAIGQAGEQYF.

The chain recombines TRBV12-5 with TRBJ2-3; TRBD2 matches 7 bases. CDR1 and CDR2 from the germline V gene are LGHNT and FRNRAP. The CDR3 is made up of 14 amino acids. V gave up 7 bases and J gave up 2 bases; unmatched junction bases: 6. CDR3 coding DNA: TGTGCTAGTGACTCTAGCGGTTACACAGATACGCAGTATTTT. Its protein is CASDSSGYTDTQYF.

The chain has TRBV4-1 and TRBJ2-1; a weak D match, TRBD1 (6 bases). The germline V gene has CDR1 MGHRA and CDR2 YSYEKL. The CDR3 is 13 amino acids. Trimming left V 2 bases short and J 7 bases short, with 9 bases between. Here the CDR3 reads CASSQWTENEQFF. The CDR3, as DNA: TGCGCCAGCAGCCAATGGACAGAAAATGAGCAGTTCTTC.

The genes are TRBV5-5 and TRBJ1-1; no reliable D call. This CDR3 comprises 14 residues. Trimming removed 5 bases from V and 1 base from J, with 12 bases in between. Germline CDR1 reads SGHKS; CDR2 reads YYEKEE (reference sequence). This chain's CDR3 is CASSLASGNTEAFF. The DNA for the CDR3 is TGTGCCAGCAGTCTAGCGTCGGGGAACACTGAAGCTTTCTTT.

Only one count was recorded for this clone. Here the CDR3 DNA reads TGTGCCAGCAGCTTAGCGCAGGGAGGGCCTTATGGCTACACCTTC. Translated: CASSLAQGGPYGYTF. V and J are TRBV11-1 and TRBJ1-2, with TRBD1 as a possible D gene (5 bases). Deletions cut 0 bases from V and 5 bases from J, with 13 bases between. The CDR3 is 15 amino acids. Looked up from germline, CDR1 is SGHAT and CDR2 is FQDESV (reference sequence).

The J gene is TRBJ2-5, the V gene TRBV5-1; D remains unclear. This CDR3 has 13 amino acids. CDR1 and CDR2 (germline): SGHRS, YFSETQ. V was clipped by 6 bases and J by 5 bases, with 14 bases between them. The CDR3 spells CASNPSSWETQYF. CDR3 in DNA: TGCGCCAGCAATCCCTCTTCATGGGAGACCCAGTACTTC.